Listed below are T cell receptor beta chains from one sample, sequenced in a study of blood T cell repertoires in COVID-19. TCRdb keeps only in-frame clones here, not all; method: immunoSEQ multiplex PCR. The sample has 150,000 to 200,000 clones, 88% seen once. The sample taken for sequencing was peripheral blood. The source is a human donor in a cohort sampled during active COVID-19. The CDR3 runs from the conserved cysteine through the conserved F or W. D genes are given only for firm matches. Rows give clone size only sometimes, using once, few, many, or a class for an expanded clone.

J,D,size,V,CDR3,DNA
TRBJ2-7,.,.,TRBV12-2,CASPLRKTGQGDYEQYF,TGTGCAAGTCCCCTAAGAAAAACGGGACAGGGTGATTACGAGCAGTACTTC
TRBJ1-2,TRBD1,.,TRBV7-9,CASSLHAAGGNYGYTF,TGTGCCAGCAGCTTACATGCGGCAGGGGGTAACTATGGCTACACCTTC
TRBJ1-1,.,.,TRBV28,CASRSLPGWTEAFF,TGTGCCAGCAGATCCCTCCCGGGGTGGACTGAAGCTTTCTTT
TRBJ2-7,TRBD1,.,TRBV5-8,CASSWGQGSEIPYEQYF,TGTGCCAGCAGCTGGGGACAGGGGTCCGAAATTCCCTACGAGCAGTACTTC
TRBJ2-5,TRBD2,.,TRBV5-1,CASSPGAGDGETQYF,TGCGCCAGCAGCCCCGGAGCGGGAGATGGTGAGACCCAGTACTTC
TRBJ1-2,TRBD1,few,TRBV7-2,CASSLFDRGSGSYTF,TGTGCCAGCAGCTTATTCGACAGGGGTTCCGGTAGCTACACCTTC
TRBJ1-5,TRBD1,.,TRBV7-2,CASSPRQGSNQPQHF,TGTGCCAGCAGCCCGCGACAGGGGAGCAATCAGCCCCAGCATTTT
TRBJ1-5,TRBD1,.,TRBV27,CASRTGASAQHF,TGTGCCAGCAGGACAGGGGCTTCAGCCCAGCATTTT
TRBJ1-3,.,.,TRBV10-3,CAIGGVSGNTIYF,TGTGCCATCGGTGGCGTCTCTGGAAACACCATATATTTT
TRBJ2-7,.,.,TRBV9,CASSVATHEQYF,TGTGCCAGCAGCGTAGCTACTCACGAGCAGTACTTC
TRBJ2-7,.,.,TRBV20-1,CSAPLAYEQYF,TGCAGTGCGCCCTTAGCATACGAGCAGTACTTC
TRBJ2-7,TRBD1,once,TRBV4-3,CASSQAVQGIGEQYF,TGCGCCAGCAGCCAAGCTGTACAGGGGATTGGCGAGCAGTACTTC
TRBJ1-4,.,.,TRBV9,CASSALPGGNEKLFF,TGTGCCAGCAGCGCCCTACCCGGGGGTAATGAAAAACTGTTTTTT
TRBJ2-2,TRBD1,.,TRBV7-2,CASSGGQGEGGELFF,TGTGCCAGCAGCGGCGGACAGGGCGAAGGCGGGGAGCTGTTTTTT
TRBJ2-3,TRBD1,once,TRBV10-2,CASSTGGAVSSTDTQYF,TGCGCCAGCAGTACAGGGGGCGCTGTTAGTAGCACAGATACGCAGTATTTT
TRBJ2-5,.,once,TRBV20-1,CSAKELETQYF,TGCAGTGCTAAGGAGTTGGAGACCCAGTACTTC